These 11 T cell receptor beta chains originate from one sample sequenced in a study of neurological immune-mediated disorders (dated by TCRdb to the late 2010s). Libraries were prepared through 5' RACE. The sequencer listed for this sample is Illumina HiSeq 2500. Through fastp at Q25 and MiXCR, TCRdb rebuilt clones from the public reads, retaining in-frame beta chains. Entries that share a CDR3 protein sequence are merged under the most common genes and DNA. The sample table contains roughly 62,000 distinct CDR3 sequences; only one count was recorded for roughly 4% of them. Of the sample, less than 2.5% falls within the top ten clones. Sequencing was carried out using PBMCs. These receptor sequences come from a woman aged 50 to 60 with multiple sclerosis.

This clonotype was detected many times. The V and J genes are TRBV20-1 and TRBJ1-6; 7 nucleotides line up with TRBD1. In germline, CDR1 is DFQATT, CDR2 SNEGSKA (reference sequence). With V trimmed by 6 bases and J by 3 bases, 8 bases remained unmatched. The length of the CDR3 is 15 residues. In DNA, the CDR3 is TGCAGTGCCGTAGACAGGGCTGACTATAATTCACCCCTCCACTTT. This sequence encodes CSAVDRADYNSPLHF.

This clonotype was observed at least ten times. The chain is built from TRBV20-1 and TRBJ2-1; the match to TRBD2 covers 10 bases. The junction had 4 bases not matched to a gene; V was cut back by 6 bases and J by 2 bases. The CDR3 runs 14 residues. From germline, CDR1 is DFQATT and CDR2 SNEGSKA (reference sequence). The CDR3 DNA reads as TGCAGTGCAGGGAGCGGGAGGGCCTACAATGAGCAGTTCTTC. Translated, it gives CSAGSGRAYNEQFF.

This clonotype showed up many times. This chain's CDR3 is CASSVNSRAGELFF. DNA of the CDR3: TGTGCCAGCAGTGTCAATTCCAGGGCCGGGGAGCTGTTTTTT. The chain couples TRBV25-1 to TRBJ2-2; TRBD1 might be the D (5 bases). V shed 4 bases and J shed 6 bases, with 12 bases lying between them. The CDR3 loop spans 14 amino acids. Germline V gene sequence: CDR1 MGHDK, CDR2 SYGVNS. Combining the CDR3 with reference TRBV25-1 and TRBJ2-2 gives the whole variable domain EADIYQTPRYLVIGTGKKITLECSQTMGHDKMYWYQQDPGMELHLIHYSYGVNSTEKGDLSSESTVSRIRTEHFPLTLESARPSHTSQYLCASSVNSRAGELFFGEGSRLTVL.

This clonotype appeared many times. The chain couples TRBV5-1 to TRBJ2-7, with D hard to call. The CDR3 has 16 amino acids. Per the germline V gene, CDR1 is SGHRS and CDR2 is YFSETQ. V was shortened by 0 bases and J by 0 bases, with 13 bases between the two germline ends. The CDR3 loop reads CASSLEVGPSSYEQYF. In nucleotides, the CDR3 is TGCGCCAGCAGCTTGGAAGTAGGGCCTAGCTCCTACGAGCAGTACTTC.

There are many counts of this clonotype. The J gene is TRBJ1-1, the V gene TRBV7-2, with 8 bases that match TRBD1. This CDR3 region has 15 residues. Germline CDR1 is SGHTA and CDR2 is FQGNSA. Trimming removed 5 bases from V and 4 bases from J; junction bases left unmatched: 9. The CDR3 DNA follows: TGTGCCAGCAGCACGCGCCTTACAGGGGGCACTGAAGCTTTCTTT. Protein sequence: CASSTRLTGGTEAFF.

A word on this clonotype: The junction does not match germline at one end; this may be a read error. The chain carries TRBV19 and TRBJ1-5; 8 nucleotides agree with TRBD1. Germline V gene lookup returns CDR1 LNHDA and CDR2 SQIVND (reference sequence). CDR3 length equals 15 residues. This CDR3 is CASSDPGGGGQPQNF. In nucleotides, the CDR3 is TGTGCCAGTAGTGACCCAGGGGGCGGAGGGCAGCCCCAGAATTTT.

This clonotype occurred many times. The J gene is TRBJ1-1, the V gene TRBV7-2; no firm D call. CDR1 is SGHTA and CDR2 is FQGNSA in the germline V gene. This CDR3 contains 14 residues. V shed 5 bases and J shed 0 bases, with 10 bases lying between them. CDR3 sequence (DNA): TGTGCCAGCAGCAGGCAGGCGGTGAACACTGAAGCTTTCTTT. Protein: CASSRQAVNTEAFF. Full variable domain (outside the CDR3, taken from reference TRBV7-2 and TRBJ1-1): GAGVSQSPSNKVTEKGKDVELRCDPISGHTALYWYRQSLGQGLEFLIYFQGNSAPDKSGLPSDRFSAERTGGSVSTLTIQRTQQEDSAVYLCASSRQAVNTEAFFGQGTRLTVV.

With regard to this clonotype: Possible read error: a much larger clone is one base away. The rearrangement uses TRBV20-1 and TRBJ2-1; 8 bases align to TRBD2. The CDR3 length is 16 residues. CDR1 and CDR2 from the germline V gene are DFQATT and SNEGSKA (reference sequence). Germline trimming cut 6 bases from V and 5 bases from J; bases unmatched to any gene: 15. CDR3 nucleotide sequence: TGCAGTGCCCTTAGGAGCGGGAGTTCAAGTAACAATGAGCAGTTCTTC. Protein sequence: CSALRSGSSSNNEQFF.

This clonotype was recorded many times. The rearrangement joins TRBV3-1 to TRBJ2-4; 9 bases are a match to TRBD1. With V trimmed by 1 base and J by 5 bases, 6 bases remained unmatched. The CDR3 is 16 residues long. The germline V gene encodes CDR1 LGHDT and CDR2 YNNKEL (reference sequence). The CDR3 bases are TGTGCCAGCAGCCAAGGAAGGCGGACAGGGGAAAACATTCAGTACTTC. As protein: CASSQGRRTGENIQYF.

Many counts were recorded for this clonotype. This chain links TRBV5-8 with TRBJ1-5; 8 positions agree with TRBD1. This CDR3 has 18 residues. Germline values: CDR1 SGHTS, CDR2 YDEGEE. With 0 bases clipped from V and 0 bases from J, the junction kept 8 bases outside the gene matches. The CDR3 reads CASSLGGTGSYSNQPQHF. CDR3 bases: TGTGCCAGCAGCTTGGGCGGGACAGGCTCATATAGCAATCAGCCCCAGCATTTT.

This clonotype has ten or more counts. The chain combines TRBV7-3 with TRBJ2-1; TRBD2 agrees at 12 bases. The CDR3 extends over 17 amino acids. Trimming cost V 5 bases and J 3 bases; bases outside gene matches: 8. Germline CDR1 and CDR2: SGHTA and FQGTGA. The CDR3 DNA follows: TGTGCCAGCAGCCTATCTAGCGGGAGGGCACTCTACAATGAGCAGTTCTTC. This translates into CASSLSSGRALYNEQFF. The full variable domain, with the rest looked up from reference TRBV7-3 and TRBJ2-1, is GAGVSQTPSNKVTEKGKYVELRCDPISGHTALYWYRQSLGQGPEFLIYFQGTGAADDSGLPNDRFFAVRPEGSVSTLKIQRTERGDSAVYLCASSLSSGRALYNEQFFGPGTRLTVL.